This TCR beta chain was recorded in a study of control samples from healthy donors and cancer patients. CDR3 length: 15 residues. V shed 0 bases and J 12 bases; nucleotides not matched to a gene: 9. Germline-derived CDR1 and CDR2 are WNHNN and SYGVQD (reference sequence). Generated by immunoSEQ multiplex PCR, the TCRdb table keeps only in-frame clones and is missing some. The sample consists of about 130,000 clones, approximately 92% of them appearing once. The sample was blood. The gene calls are TRBV10-1 and TRBJ2-1; 9 bases map to TRBD1. The clonotype originates from a man younger than 30 in good health. This CDR3 is CASSESWGQGEVQFF. The CDR3 DNA reads TGCGCCAGCAGTGAGTCGTGGGGACAGGGCGAGGTGCAGTTCTTC.